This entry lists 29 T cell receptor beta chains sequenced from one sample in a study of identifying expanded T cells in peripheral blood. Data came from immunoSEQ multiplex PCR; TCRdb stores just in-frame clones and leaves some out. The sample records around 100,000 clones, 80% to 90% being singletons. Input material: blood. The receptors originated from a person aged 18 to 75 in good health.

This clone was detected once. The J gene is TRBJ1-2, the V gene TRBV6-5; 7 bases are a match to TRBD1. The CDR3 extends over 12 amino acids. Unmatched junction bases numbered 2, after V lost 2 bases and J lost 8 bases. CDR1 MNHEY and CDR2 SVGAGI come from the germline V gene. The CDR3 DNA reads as TGTGCCAGCAGTTACGGACAGGAAGGCTACACCTTC. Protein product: CASSYGQEGYTF.

This chain's CDR3 is CASSIGGRPYEQYF. DNA of the CDR3: TGTGCCAGTAGTATAGGAGGCCGGCCCTACGAGCAGTACTTC. V and J are TRBV19 and TRBJ2-7; no clear D gene. Germline V CDR1 and CDR2: LNHDA, SQIVND (reference sequence). The CDR3 has 14 amino acids. Trimming pared 1 base from V and 2 bases from J, leaving 9 bases between. Full variable domain (outside the CDR3, taken from reference TRBV19 and TRBJ2-7): DGGITQSPKYLFRKEGQNVTLSCEQNLNHDAMYWYRQDPGQGLRLIYYSQIVNDFQKGDIAEGYSVSREKKESFPLTVTSAQKNPTAFYLCASSIGGRPYEQYFGPGTRLTVT.

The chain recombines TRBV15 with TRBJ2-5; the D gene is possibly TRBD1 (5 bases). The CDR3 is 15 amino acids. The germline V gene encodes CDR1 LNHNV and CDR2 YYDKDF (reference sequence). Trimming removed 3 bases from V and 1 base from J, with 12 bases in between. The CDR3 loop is CATSSRLDIQETQYF. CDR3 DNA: TGTGCCACCAGCAGTCGGTTGGACATCCAAGAGACCCAGTACTTC.

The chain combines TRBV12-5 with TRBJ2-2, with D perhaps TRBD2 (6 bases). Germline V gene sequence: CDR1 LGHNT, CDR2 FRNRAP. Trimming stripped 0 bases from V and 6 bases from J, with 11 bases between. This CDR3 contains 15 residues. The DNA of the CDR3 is TGTGCTAGTGGTTTGGTACTCGGGGGAGCCGGGGAGCTGTTTTTT. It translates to CASGLVLGGAGELFF.

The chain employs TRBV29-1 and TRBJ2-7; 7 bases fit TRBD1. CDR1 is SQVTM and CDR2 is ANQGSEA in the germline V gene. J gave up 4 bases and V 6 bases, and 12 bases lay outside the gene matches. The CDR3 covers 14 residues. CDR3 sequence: CSVATGKGGYEQYF. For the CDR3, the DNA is TGCAGCGTCGCGACAGGGAAAGGGGGTTACGAGCAGTACTTC.

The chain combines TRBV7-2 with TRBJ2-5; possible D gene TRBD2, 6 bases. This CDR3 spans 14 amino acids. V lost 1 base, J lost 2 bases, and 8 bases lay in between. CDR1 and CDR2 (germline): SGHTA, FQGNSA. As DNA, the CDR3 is TGTGCCAGCAGCTTAGATGGGGGGCAAGAGACCCAGTACTTC. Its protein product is CASSLDGGQETQYF.

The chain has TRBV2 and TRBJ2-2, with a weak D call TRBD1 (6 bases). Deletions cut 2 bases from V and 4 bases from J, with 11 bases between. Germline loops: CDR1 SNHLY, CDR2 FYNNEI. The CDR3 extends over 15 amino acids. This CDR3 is CASSEQGLTTGELFF. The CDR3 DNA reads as TGTGCCAGCAGTGAACAGGGGTTGACCACCGGGGAGCTGTTTTTT.

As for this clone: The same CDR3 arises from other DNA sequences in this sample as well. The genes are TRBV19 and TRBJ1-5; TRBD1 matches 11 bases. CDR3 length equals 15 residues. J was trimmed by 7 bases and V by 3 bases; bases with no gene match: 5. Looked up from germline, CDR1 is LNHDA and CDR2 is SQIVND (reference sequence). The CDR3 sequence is CASSIGDRGNQPQHF. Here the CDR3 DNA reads TGTGCCAGTAGTATTGGGGACAGGGGGAACCAGCCCCAGCATTTT.

CDR3 sequence (DNA): TGTGCCTGGAGCACCCTACGGAATGAAAAACTGTTTTTT. Amino acids: CAWSTLRNEKLFF. The chain has TRBV30 and TRBJ1-4; D ambiguous. Trimming pared 3 bases from V and 5 bases from J, leaving 10 bases between. This CDR3 comprises 13 residues. Germline loops: CDR1 GTSNPN, CDR2 SVGIG (reference sequence). The full variable domain, its missing parts supplied by reference TRBV30 and TRBJ1-4, is SQTIHQWPATLVQPVGSPLSLECTVEGTSNPNLYWYRQAAGRGLQLLFYSVGIGQISSEVPQNLSASRPQDRQFILSSKKLLLSDSGFYLCAWSTLRNEKLFFGSGTQLSVL.

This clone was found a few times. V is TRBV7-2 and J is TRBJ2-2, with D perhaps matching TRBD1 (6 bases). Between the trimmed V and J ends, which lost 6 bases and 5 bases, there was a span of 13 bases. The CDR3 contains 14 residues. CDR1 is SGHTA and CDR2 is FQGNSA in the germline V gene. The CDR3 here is CASRTDRATGELFF. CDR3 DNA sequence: TGTGCCAGCAGGACGGACAGAGCGACCGGGGAGCTGTTTTTT.

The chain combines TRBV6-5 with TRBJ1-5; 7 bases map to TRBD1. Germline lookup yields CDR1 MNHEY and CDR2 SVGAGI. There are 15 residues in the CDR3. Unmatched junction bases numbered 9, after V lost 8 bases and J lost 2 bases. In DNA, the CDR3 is TGTGCCAGCCCAACAGGGGATTTCGGCAATCAGCCCCAGCATTTT. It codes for CASPTGDFGNQPQHF.

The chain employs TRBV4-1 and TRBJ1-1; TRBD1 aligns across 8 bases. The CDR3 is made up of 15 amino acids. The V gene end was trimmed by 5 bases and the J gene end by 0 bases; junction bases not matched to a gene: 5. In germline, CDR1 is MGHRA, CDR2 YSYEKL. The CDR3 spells CASSSRQGMNTEAFF. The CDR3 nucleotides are TGCGCCAGCAGCTCCCGACAGGGGATGAACACTGAAGCTTTCTTT.

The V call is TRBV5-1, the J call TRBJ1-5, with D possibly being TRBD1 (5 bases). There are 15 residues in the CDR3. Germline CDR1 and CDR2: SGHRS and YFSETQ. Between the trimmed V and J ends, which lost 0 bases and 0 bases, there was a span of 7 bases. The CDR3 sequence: CASSLGGDSNQPQHF. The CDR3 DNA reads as TGCGCCAGCAGCTTGGGGGGCGATAGCAATCAGCCCCAGCATTTT.

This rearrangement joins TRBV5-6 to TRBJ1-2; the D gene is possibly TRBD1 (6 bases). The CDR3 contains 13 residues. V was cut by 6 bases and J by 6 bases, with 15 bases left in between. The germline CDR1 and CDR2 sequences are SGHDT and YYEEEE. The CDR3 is CASTLDGGNGYTF. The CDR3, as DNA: TGTGCCAGCACCCTAGATGGGGGCAATGGCTACACCTTC.

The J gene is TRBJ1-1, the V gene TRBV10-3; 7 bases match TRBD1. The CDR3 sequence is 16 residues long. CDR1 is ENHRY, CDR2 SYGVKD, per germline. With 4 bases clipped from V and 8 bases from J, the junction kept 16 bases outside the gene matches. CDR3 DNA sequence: TGTGCCATCAGTGCCCTCCGGGACAGCCATCAAACAGAAGCTTTCTTT. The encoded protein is CAISALRDSHQTEAFF.

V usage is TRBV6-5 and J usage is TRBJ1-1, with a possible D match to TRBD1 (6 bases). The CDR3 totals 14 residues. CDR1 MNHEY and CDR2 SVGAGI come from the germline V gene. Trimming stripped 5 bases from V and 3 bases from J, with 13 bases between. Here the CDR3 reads CASSVGGLDTEAFF. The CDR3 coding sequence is TGTGCCAGCAGTGTAGGGGGGCTTGACACTGAAGCTTTCTTT.

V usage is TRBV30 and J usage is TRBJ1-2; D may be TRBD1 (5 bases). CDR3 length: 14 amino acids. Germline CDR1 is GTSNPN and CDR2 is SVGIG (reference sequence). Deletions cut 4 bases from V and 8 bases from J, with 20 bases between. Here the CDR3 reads CAWIKIGARGGYTF. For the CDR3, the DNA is TGTGCCTGGATTAAGATCGGGGCTCGCGGCGGCTACACCTTC. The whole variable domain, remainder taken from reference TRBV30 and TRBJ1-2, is SQTIHQWPATLVQPVGSPLSLECTVEGTSNPNLYWYRQAAGRGLQLLFYSVGIGQISSEVPQNLSASRPQDRQFILSSKKLLLSDSGFYLCAWIKIGARGGYTFGSGTRLTVV.

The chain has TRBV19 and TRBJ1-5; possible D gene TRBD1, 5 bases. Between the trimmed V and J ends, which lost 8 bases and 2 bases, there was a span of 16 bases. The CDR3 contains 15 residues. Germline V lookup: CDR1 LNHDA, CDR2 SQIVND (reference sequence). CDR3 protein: CASSGFAGGNQPQHF. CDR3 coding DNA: TGTGCCAGTTCGGGGTTTGCGGGGGGCAATCAGCCCCAGCATTTT.

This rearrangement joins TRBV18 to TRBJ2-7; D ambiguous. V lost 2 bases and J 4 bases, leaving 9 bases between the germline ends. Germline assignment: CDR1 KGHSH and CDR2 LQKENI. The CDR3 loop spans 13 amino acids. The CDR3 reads CASSPGGPYEQYF. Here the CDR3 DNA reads TGTGCCAGCTCACCAGGTGGACCGTACGAGCAGTACTTC.

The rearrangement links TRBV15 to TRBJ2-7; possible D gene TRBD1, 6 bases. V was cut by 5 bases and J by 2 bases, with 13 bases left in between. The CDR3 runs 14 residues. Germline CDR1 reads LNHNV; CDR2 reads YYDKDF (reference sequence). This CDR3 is CATSHSTGAYEQYF. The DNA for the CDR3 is TGTGCCACCAGCCATTCGACAGGAGCCTACGAGCAGTACTTC.

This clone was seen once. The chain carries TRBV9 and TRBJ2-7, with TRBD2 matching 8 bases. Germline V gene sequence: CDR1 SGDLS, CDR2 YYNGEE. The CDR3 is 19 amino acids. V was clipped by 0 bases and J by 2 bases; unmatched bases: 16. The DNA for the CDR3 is TGTGCCAGCAGCGTAGGGAACCTGAGGGTAGCGGGGACCCCCTACGAGCAGTACTTC. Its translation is CASSVGNLRVAGTPYEQYF.

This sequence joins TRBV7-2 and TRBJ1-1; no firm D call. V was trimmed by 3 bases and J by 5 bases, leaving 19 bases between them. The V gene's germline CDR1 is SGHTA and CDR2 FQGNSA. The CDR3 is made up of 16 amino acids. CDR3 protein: CASSFQRRGRRTEAFF. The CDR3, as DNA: TGTGCCAGCAGCTTCCAAAGGCGGGGAAGAAGGACTGAAGCTTTCTTT. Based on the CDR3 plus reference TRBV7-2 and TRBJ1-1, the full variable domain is GAGVSQSPSNKVTEKGKDVELRCDPISGHTALYWYRQSLGQGLEFLIYFQGNSAPDKSGLPSDRFSAERTGGSVSTLTIQRTQQEDSAVYLCASSFQRRGRRTEAFFGQGTRLTVV.

CDR3: CASSIDQAVQPQHF. The CDR3, as DNA: TGTGCCAGTAGTATAGACCAGGCAGTACAGCCCCAGCATTTT. The chain links TRBV19 to TRBJ1-5; unclear D gene. The CDR3 has 14 amino acids. V was pared by 0 bases and J by 7 bases, with 10 bases between. Germline values: CDR1 LNHDA, CDR2 SQIVND (reference sequence).

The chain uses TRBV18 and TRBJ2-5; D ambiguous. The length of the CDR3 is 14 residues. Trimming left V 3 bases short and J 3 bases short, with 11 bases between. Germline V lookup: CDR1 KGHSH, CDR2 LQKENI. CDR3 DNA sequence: TGTGCCAGCTCACCGTACCAGGCAAAAGAGACCCAGTACTTC. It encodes CASSPYQAKETQYF.

The CDR3 DNA reads as TGTGCCAGCAGTGAAACAACCGGGAGACAAGGCGGGGAGCTGTTTTTT. Its protein is CASSETTGRQGGELFF. The chain recombines TRBV25-1 with TRBJ2-2, with D possibly TRBD2 on 6 matching bases. V was trimmed by 2 bases and J by 7 bases, leaving 17 bases between them. CDR1 and CDR2 from the germline V gene are MGHDK and SYGVNS. The CDR3 spans 16 residues. The complete variable domain, with remaining parts taken from reference TRBV25-1 and TRBJ2-2, reads EADIYQTPRYLVIGTGKKITLECSQTMGHDKMYWYQQDPGMELHLIHYSYGVNSTEKGDLSSESTVSRIRTEHFPLTLESARPSHTSQYLCASSETTGRQGGELFFGEGSRLTVL.

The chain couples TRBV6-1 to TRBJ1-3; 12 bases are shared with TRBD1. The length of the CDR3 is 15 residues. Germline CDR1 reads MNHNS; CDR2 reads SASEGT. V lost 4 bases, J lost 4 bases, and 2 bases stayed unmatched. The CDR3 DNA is TGTGCCAGCAGTGGGGGGACAGGGGGCGGAAACACCATATATTTT. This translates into CASSGGTGGGNTIYF.

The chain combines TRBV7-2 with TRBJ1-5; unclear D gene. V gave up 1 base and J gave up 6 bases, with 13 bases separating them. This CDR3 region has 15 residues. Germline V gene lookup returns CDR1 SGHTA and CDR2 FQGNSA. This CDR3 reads CASSLEARSSQPQHF. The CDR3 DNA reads TGTGCCAGCAGCTTAGAGGCCAGGAGTTCTCAGCCCCAGCATTTT. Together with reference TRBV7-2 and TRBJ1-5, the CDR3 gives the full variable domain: GAGVSQSPSNKVTEKGKDVELRCDPISGHTALYWYRQSLGQGLEFLIYFQGNSAPDKSGLPSDRFSAERTGGSVSTLTIQRTQQEDSAVYLCASSLEARSSQPQHFGDGTRLSIL.

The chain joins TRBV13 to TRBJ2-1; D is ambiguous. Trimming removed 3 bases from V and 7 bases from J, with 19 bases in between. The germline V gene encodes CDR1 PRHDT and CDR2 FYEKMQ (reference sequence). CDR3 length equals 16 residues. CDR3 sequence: CASSFRPSGMGNEQFF. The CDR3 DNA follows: TGTGCCAGCAGCTTCCGCCCCTCAGGTATGGGGAATGAGCAGTTCTTC.

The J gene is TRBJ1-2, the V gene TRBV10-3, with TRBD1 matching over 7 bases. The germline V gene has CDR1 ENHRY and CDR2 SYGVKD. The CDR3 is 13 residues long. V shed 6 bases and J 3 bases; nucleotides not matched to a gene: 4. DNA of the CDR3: TGTGCCATCAGAGAGGGGGCGGACTATGGCTACACCTTC. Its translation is CAIREGADYGYTF.